The rows below give T cell receptor beta chains drawn from one sample of a study of metastatic and nonmetastatic thyroid tumors. From the PCR reads, TCRdb re-called clones with MiXCR. The sample lists around 65,000 clones; approximately 14% were seen once. The sample was blood. These receptors all come from a male donor with papillary thyroid cancer or a benign thyroid nodule (not recorded which). Some clones in this sample may be carry-over from other donors' samples. CDR3s include the opening cysteine and the closing phenylalanine or tryptophan. The order of the fields is V gene, clone size, J gene, D gene, CDR3 protein, CDR3 DNA. D genes are given only for firm matches. Not every row has a clone size; where given, it reads once, few, many or a size class.

TRBV5-1	.	TRBJ2-1	TRBD2	CTSSLVTSGSNEQFF	TGCACCAGCAGCTTGGTCACTAGCGGGAGCAATGAGCAGTTCTTC
TRBV28	.	TRBJ1-2	.	CATSVPNYGYTF	TGTGCCACCTCGGTCCCTAACTATGGCTACACCTTC
TRBV6-1	.	TRBJ1-5	.	CASSVTGYQPQHF	TGTGCCAGCAGTGTGACAGGTTATCAGCCCCAGCATTTT
TRBV30	many	TRBJ2-3	.	CAWSDVELTTQYF	TGTGCCTGGAGTGACGTGGAGTTAACTACGCAGTATTTT
TRBV18	many	TRBJ2-1	TRBD2	CASSLKTSGNYNEQFF	TGTGCCAGCTCACTTAAGACTAGCGGGAACTACAATGAGCAGTTCTTC
TRBV30	many	TRBJ1-2	.	CAWSVDGDYGYTF	TGTGCCTGGAGTGTCGACGGTGACTATGGCTACACCTTC
TRBV27	.	TRBJ1-5	.	CASSLSRASNQPQHF	TGTGCCAGCAGTTTATCCCGCGCTAGCAATCAGCCCCAGCATTTT
TRBV6-5	many	TRBJ2-7	TRBD2	CASSYDRAGGARQYF	TGTGCCAGCAGTTACGACCGAGCGGGAGGGGCCCGGCAGTACTTC
TRBV7-8	.	TRBJ2-7	.	CARSWQADQEQYF	TGTGCCCGCAGCTGGCAGGCGGACCAGGAGCAGTACTTC
TRBV27	few	TRBJ2-7	TRBD2	CASSFLAGDFYEQYF	TGTGCCAGCAGTTTTCTAGCGGGAGATTTTTACGAGCAGTACTTC
TRBV6-1	few	TRBJ2-3	.	CASKYIVFSTDTQYF	TGTGCCAGCAAGTATATCGTGTTTAGCACAGATACGCAGTATTTT
TRBV28	few	TRBJ2-2	TRBD2	CASSSVLAGWGKLFF	TGTGCCAGCAGTTCTGTTCTAGCGGGATGGGGGAAGCTGTTTTTT
TRBV6-6	many	TRBJ1-2	.	CASSYNRGANGYTF	TGTGCCAGCAGTTATAACCGGGGAGCAAACGGCTACACCTTC
TRBV7-9	many	TRBJ2-5	.	CASSLVMRGQETQYF	TGTGCCAGCAGCTTAGTTATGCGGGGCCAAGAGACCCAGTACTTC
TRBV11-2	many	TRBJ2-7	TRBD2	CASSLGGTSGIYEQYF	TGTGCCAGCAGCTTAGGGGGGACTAGCGGGATCTACGAGCAGTACTTC
TRBV20-1	.	TRBJ2-3	TRBD2	CSASPPWLAGSTDTQYF	TGCAGTGCATCGCCCCCCTGGCTAGCGGGGAGCACAGATACGCAGTATTTT
TRBV28	few	TRBJ2-5	.	CASSLSGTGETQYF	TGTGCCAGCAGTTTATCAGGGACTGGGGAGACCCAGTACTTC
TRBV28	many	TRBJ2-7	TRBD2	CASKGQTAGTSYHEQYF	TGTGCCAGCAAGGGACAGACGGCCGGGACTAGCTACCACGAGCAGTACTTC
TRBV5-1	few	TRBJ2-1	TRBD2	CASSPQGRGAGRSGDSSYNEQFF	TGCGCCAGCAGCCCCCAGGGGCGGGGGGCGGGACGGTCGGGCGACAGCTCCTACAATGAGCAGTTCTTC
TRBV5-6	many	TRBJ2-7	TRBD2	CASSLDGLAGGYEQYF	TGTGCCAGCAGCCTGGATGGACTAGCGGGAGGCTACGAGCAGTACTTC
TRBV7-6	.	TRBJ1-1	.	CASSLDEGNTEAFF	TGTGCCAGCAGCTTAGACGAAGGGAACACTGAAGCTTTCTTT
TRBV7-9	many	TRBJ2-3	.	CASSLGGTADTQYF	TGTGCCAGCAGCTTAGGCGGGACGGCGGATACGCAGTATTTT
TRBV28	many	TRBJ1-1	TRBD1	CASSLSGQVNTEAFF	TGTGCCAGCAGTTTATCGGGACAGGTGAACACTGAAGCTTTCTTT
TRBV27	many	TRBJ1-1	TRBD1	CASSWDRGSSGTEAFF	TGTGCCAGCAGTTGGGACAGGGGGTCATCGGGCACTGAAGCTTTCTTT
TRBV5-1	many	TRBJ2-3	.	CASSLRQAASTDTQYF	TGCGCCAGCAGCCTCCGACAGGCAGCTAGCACAGATACGCAGTATTTT
TRBV6-2/TRBV6-3	many	TRBJ1-6	TRBD1	CATRTGYRSSPLHF	TGTGCCACCCGGACAGGGTATCGCTCTTCACCCCTCCACTTT
TRBV20-1	many	TRBJ1-2	.	CSAGDWKKGYTF	TGCAGTGCTGGGGACTGGAAGAAAGGCTACACCTTC
TRBV28	many	TRBJ2-3	.	CASRLAEGDTQYF	TGTGCCAGCAGACTAGCTGAGGGAGATACGCAGTATTTT
TRBV11-1	many	TRBJ2-7	.	CASSSPGPETYYEQYF	TGTGCCAGCAGCAGTCCGGGACCAGAGACGTACTACGAGCAGTACTTC
TRBV9	many	TRBJ2-7	.	CASSDPSGEQYF	TGTGCCAGCAGTGACCCTTCCGGCGAGCAGTACTTC
TRBV29-1	many	TRBJ2-2	TRBD2	CSVGPPSGRGAGELFF	TGCAGCGTGGGACCTCCTAGCGGGAGAGGGGCCGGGGAGCTGTTTTTT
TRBV9	.	TRBJ1-1	.	CASSVQGMGEAFF	TGTGCCAGCAGCGTACAGGGCATGGGTGAAGCTTTCTTT
TRBV12-3/TRBV12-4	.	TRBJ2-7	TRBD1	CASSSVGTGGEQYF	TGTGCCAGCAGTTCTGTTGGGACAGGGGGAGAGCAGTACTTC
TRBV6-1	many	TRBJ1-1	.	CASSESRAGWFAEAFF	TGTGCCAGCAGTGAATCTCGGGCGGGGTGGTTCGCTGAAGCTTTCTTT
TRBV27	many	TRBJ1-6	.	CASGEWGSSYNSPLHF	TGTGCCAGCGGGGAGTGGGGCAGCTCCTATAATTCACCCCTCCACTTT
TRBV20-1	once	TRBJ1-2	TRBD1	CSSTDRDWALTF	TGCAGTTCTACAGACAGGGATTGGGCCCTGACCTTC
TRBV29-1	many	TRBJ1-2	.	CSVDRVGYTF	TGCAGCGTTGACAGGGTCGGCTACACCTTC
TRBV27	few	TRBJ1-1	TRBD1	CASRSRQGGYTEAFF	TGTGCCAGCAGGTCGAGACAGGGAGGATACACTGAAGCTTTCTTT
TRBV30	many	TRBJ1-1	.	CAWSVMGGVDTEAFF	TGTGCCTGGAGTGTAATGGGAGGCGTCGACACTGAAGCTTTCTTT
TRBV4-1	many	TRBJ2-1	.	CASSQEAGSSYNEQFF	TGCGCCAGCAGCCAAGAGGCAGGGAGCTCCTACAATGAGCAGTTCTTC
TRBV5-1	many	TRBJ1-1	.	CASSLAATTNTEAFF	TGCGCCAGCAGCTTGGCCGCTACGACGAACACTGAAGCTTTCTTT
TRBV11-1	many	TRBJ1-3	.	CASPRGRRNTIYF	TGTGCCAGCCCCCGGGGGAGGCGAAACACCATATATTTT
TRBV10-3	few	TRBJ1-6	.	CAINESPWRTNSPLHF	TGTGCCATCAATGAGTCACCATGGCGAACTAATTCACCCCTCCACTTT
TRBV6-4	many	TRBJ2-3	TRBD2	CASSDSASGSMDTQYF	TGTGCCAGCAGTGACTCGGCCAGCGGGAGTATGGATACGCAGTATTTT
TRBV25-1	many	TRBJ2-5	.	CASSERRRGETQYF	TGTGCCAGCAGTGAAAGGCGGAGGGGGGAGACCCAGTACTTC
TRBV27	.	TRBJ2-3	.	CASSLNQGEDTQYF	TGTGCCAGCAGTCTAAATCAGGGCGAAGATACGCAGTATTTT
TRBV9	.	TRBJ1-2	TRBD1	CASSVQIPGGQGYRYGYTF	TGTGCCAGCAGCGTACAAATCCCCGGGGGACAGGGATATCGCTATGGCTACACCTTC
TRBV29-1	many	TRBJ1-1	TRBD1	CSVQGEAEAFF	TGCAGCGTCCAGGGGGAGGCTGAAGCTTTCTTT
TRBV10-1	.	TRBJ2-7	TRBD2	CASSEGLVAPEQYF	TGCGCCAGCAGTGAGGGACTAGTTGCTCCGGAGCAGTACTTC
TRBV7-2	.	TRBJ1-1	.	CASSADSGSTEAFF	TGTGCCAGCAGCGCAGACTCCGGGAGCACTGAAGCTTTCTTT
TRBV7-8	many	TRBJ2-1	.	CASGGYNEQFF	TGTGCCAGCGGAGGTTACAATGAGCAGTTCTTC
TRBV7-2	many	TRBJ1-2	TRBD1	CASSPGGGGGGYTF	TGTGCCAGCAGCCCAGGGGGCGGGGGCGGGGGCTACACCTTC
TRBV5-5	.	TRBJ2-7	.	CASSLVQATHLGEQYF	TGTGCCAGCAGCTTGGTGCAGGCAACCCACCTCGGCGAGCAGTACTTC
TRBV15	many	TRBJ2-1	TRBD2	CATSRDGREREQFF	TGTGCCACCAGCAGAGACGGGCGGGAGAGAGAGCAGTTCTTC